There are a few counts of the clone carrying this T cell receptor (beta chain). The CDR3 is 15 residues long. V was trimmed by 1 base and J by 1 base, leaving 9 bases between them. The sample belongs to a study of identical twins. A universal primer binding site was introduced by template switching. The final cDNA contained unique molecular identifiers. A single record per CDR3 protein comes from TCRdb applying MiXCR to the 5' RACE reads. Here the sample spans some 500,000 distinct CDR3 sequences, 9.5% to 10% being singletons. In addition, the sample was reused for a study of yellow fever vaccine responses in identical twins. Per that paper: Convergence reportedly seemed to mark part of the twins' vaccine T cell response, with personalization marking the rest.

This chain connects TRBV12-3 or TRBV12-4 to TRBJ2-3; possible D gene TRBD1, 5 bases. Sequencing was done on a sample of PBMCs. This clonotype was obtained from a young woman in good health. CDR3 region: CASSLEVGGTDTQYF. CDR3 coding DNA: TGTGCCAGCAGTTTAGAGGTAGGGGGCACAGATACGCAGTATTTT.